Each of the 22 T cell receptor beta chains below was sequenced from the same sample in a study of CD8 T cells in Susac syndrome. A quantity of roughly 0.5 to 1 ug RNA underwent reverse transcription using random hexamers. TCRdb independently ran MiXCR on the immunoSEQ multiplex PCR reads; one entry per CDR3 protein. Among 77,000 or so distinct CDR3 sequences listed, roughly 91% were seen once. Sequenced input: CD4+ T cells from PBMCs. These receptors were obtained from a human donor with Susac syndrome.

CDR3 nucleotide sequence: TGCAGCCATAAGACAGGGGCCGGCGGGGAGCTGTTTTTT. Translating it yields CSHKTGAGGELFF. The chain is built from TRBV29-1 and TRBJ2-2; 8 positions match TRBD1. CDR3 length equals 13 residues. Unmatched junction bases numbered 9, after V lost 8 bases and J lost 7 bases. Germline V gene data show CDR1 as SQVTM and CDR2 as ANQGSEA.

The rearrangement joins TRBV20-1 to TRBJ2-4, with D unresolved. CDR1 is DFQATT and CDR2 is SNEGSKA in the germline V gene (reference sequence). The CDR3 is 14 residues long. With 4 bases removed from V and 0 bases from J, the gap between germline ends came to 10 bases. The DNA for the CDR3 is TGCAGTGCTACCTTTTATTTAGCCAAAAACATTCAGTACTTC. Translation gives CSATFYLAKNIQYF.

The chain is built from TRBV6-4 and TRBJ1-4; D may be TRBD1 (5 bases). The germline V gene encodes CDR1 MRHNA and CDR2 SNTAGT. Trimming left V 6 bases short and J 10 bases short, with 12 bases between. The CDR3 is made up of 12 amino acids. The CDR3 reads CASSRRDRKLFF. The CDR3 DNA sequence: TGTGCCAGCAGCCGCAGGGATAGAAAACTGTTTTTT.

This chain connects TRBV29-1 to TRBJ2-7, with TRBD1 as a possible D gene (5 bases). CDR3 size: 12 residues. The V gene lost 7 bases and the J gene lost 5 bases, with 15 bases spanning the gap. The germline CDR1 and CDR2 sequences are SQVTM and ANQGSEA. The CDR3 sequence: CSASRATDEQYF. CDR3 nucleotide sequence: TGCAGCGCCTCCAGGGCCACCGACGAGCAGTACTTC.

The chain joins TRBV5-1 to TRBJ2-3; 14 nucleotides align to TRBD2. Germline V CDR1 and CDR2: SGHRS, YFSETQ. This CDR3 spans 17 amino acids. The trim removed 4 bases at V and 5 bases at J, leaving 9 bases unmatched. CDR3 residues: CASSQAGLAGGIDTQYF. The CDR3 DNA sequence: TGCGCCAGCAGCCAGGCCGGACTAGCGGGAGGAATAGATACGCAGTATTTT.

The rearrangement uses TRBV4-2 and TRBJ1-6, with D uncertain. Germline lookup yields CDR1 LGHNA and CDR2 YNFKEQ. There are 16 residues in the CDR3. With 5 bases removed from V and 6 bases from J, the gap between germline ends came to 17 bases. DNA of the CDR3: TGTGCCAGCAGCTCAACACCACAGCCGGCTAATTCACCCCTCCACTTT. It yields the protein CASSSTPQPANSPLHF.

This clonotype showed up just once. The V call is TRBV5-6, the J call TRBJ2-1; D is uncertain. The V and J ends lost 1 base and 6 bases respectively, with 5 bases between them. Germline-derived CDR1 and CDR2 are SGHDT and YYEEEE. The CDR3 sequence is 12 residues long. CDR3 region: CASSLFSNEQFF. The CDR3 coding sequence is TGTGCCAGCAGCTTGTTTAGCAATGAGCAGTTCTTC.

This clonotype appeared once. V usage is TRBV2 and J usage is TRBJ2-4; tentative D call: TRBD1 (6 bases). The CDR3 contains 14 residues. Between the trimmed V and J ends, which lost 7 bases and 2 bases, there was a span of 12 bases. CDR1 and CDR2 (germline): SNHLY, FYNNEI. The CDR3 DNA is TGTGCCAGCACAGGGGCGTTCCCCAAAAACATTCAGTACTTC. Protein: CASTGAFPKNIQYF.

This chain links TRBV20-1 with TRBJ2-5, with 9 positions matching TRBD2. The CDR3 runs to 15 residues. Germline V lookup: CDR1 DFQATT, CDR2 SNEGSKA (reference sequence). For the CDR3, the DNA is TGCAATGCGCCCCCATGGTCTGCGGGAGGGGAGACCCAGTACTTC. Protein: CNAPPWSAGGETQYF.

The genes are TRBV3-1 and TRBJ2-1, with TRBD2 matching 10 bases. V shed 6 bases and J 7 bases; nucleotides not matched to a gene: 9. The CDR3 extends over 15 amino acids. The germline V gene encodes CDR1 LGHDT and CDR2 YNNKEL (reference sequence). CDR3: CASRGQRGGRNEQFF. Here the CDR3 DNA reads TGTGCCAGCAGGGGTCAGCGGGGGGGCCGGAATGAGCAGTTCTTC.

CDR3 amino acids: CASSFGHSGNTIYF. The CDR3 DNA sequence: TGTGCCAGCAGCTTCGGACACTCTGGAAACACCATATATTTT. The chain is built from TRBV7-2 and TRBJ1-3; TRBD1 might be the D (5 bases). The V gene lost 3 bases and the J gene lost 0 bases, with 6 bases spanning the gap. Looked up from germline, CDR1 is SGHTA and CDR2 is FQGNSA. The CDR3 is made up of 14 amino acids.

The V and J genes are TRBV7-9 and TRBJ2-6; D gene unclear. The V and J ends lost 2 bases and 1 base respectively, with 6 bases between them. The CDR3 covers 15 residues. Germline V gene data show CDR1 as SEHNR and CDR2 as FQNEAQ (reference sequence). The chain's CDR3 is CASSLFTSGANVLTF. For the CDR3, the DNA is TGTGCCAGCAGCTTATTCACTTCTGGGGCCAACGTCCTGACTTTC.

The V and J genes are TRBV14 and TRBJ2-1; D not certain. CDR1 and CDR2 (germline): SGHDN, FVKESK. V lost 0 bases, J lost 6 bases, and 3 bases lay in between. The length of the CDR3 is 12 residues. CDR3 loop: CASSQEGNEQFF. The CDR3 coding sequence is TGTGCCAGCAGCCAAGAGGGCAATGAGCAGTTCTTC.

J is TRBJ2-3 and V is TRBV4-2; 11 bases map to TRBD2. Germline CDR1 and CDR2: LGHNA and YNFKEQ. V lost 2 bases to trimming and J lost 9 bases; unmatched junction nucleotides: 13. The CDR3 covers 17 residues. The CDR3 protein is CASSQPRTSGSHRTQYF. The CDR3 DNA reads as TGTGCCAGCAGCCAACCCAGGACTAGCGGGTCCCATCGAACGCAGTATTTT.

This sequence joins TRBV9 and TRBJ2-6; D is undetermined. Germline V gene sequence: CDR1 SGDLS, CDR2 YYNGEE. The CDR3 has 13 amino acids. The ends were cut back, 0 bases at V and 2 bases at J, with 0 bases in the middle. CDR3 sequence reads: CASSVAGANVLTF. The CDR3 DNA reads TGTGCCAGCAGCGTAGCTGGGGCCAACGTCCTGACTTTC.

This chain uses TRBV5-1 with TRBJ2-2; the match to TRBD2 covers 8 bases. The CDR3 runs 15 residues. Looked up from germline, CDR1 is SGHRS and CDR2 is YFSETQ. The V segment lost 0 bases and the J segment 5 bases; nucleotides outside the gene matches: 3. The CDR3 loop is CASSLVAGGTGELFF. The CDR3 bases are TGCGCCAGCAGCTTGGTTGCGGGGGGAACCGGGGAGCTGTTTTTT.

Concerning this clonotype: One end of the junction fails to match germline, which may point to a read error. The chain is built from TRBV28 and TRBJ2-1, with 7 bases lining up with TRBD1. This CDR3 is built from 14 residues. Germline loops: CDR1 MDHEN, CDR2 SYDVKM. This CDR3 is CASGKTGKYNEQLF. The CDR3 DNA reads as TGTGCCAGCGGTAAGACAGGGAAGTACAATGAGCAGCTCTTC.

The gene calls are TRBV6-5 and TRBJ2-3; 9 bases are shared with TRBD2. J was trimmed by 3 bases and V by 0 bases; bases with no gene match: 4. The CDR3 runs to 16 residues. The germline CDR1 and CDR2 sequences are MNHEY and SVGAGI. Written as DNA, the CDR3 is TGTGCCAGCAGTTACTCAGCGGGAGGTTTGACAGATACGCAGTATTTT. Its translation: CASSYSAGGLTDTQYF.

The chain links TRBV10-3 to TRBJ2-7; 9 bases match TRBD2. Germline lookup yields CDR1 ENHRY and CDR2 SYGVKD. V was pared by 9 bases and J by 2 bases, with 2 bases of the junction left unmatched. This CDR3 has 12 residues. The CDR3 DNA sequence: TGTGCCATGGCGGGGGGGACCTACGAGCAGTACTTC. Amino acid sequence: CAMAGGTYEQYF.

V is TRBV15 and J is TRBJ1-5; D might be TRBD1 (5 bases). This CDR3 contains 14 residues. CDR1 is LNHNV and CDR2 is YYDKDF in the germline V gene (reference sequence). V gave up 0 bases and J gave up 2 bases, with 5 bases separating them. CDR3 DNA sequence: TGTGCCACCAGCAGAGACAGGGGCAATCAGCCCCAGCATTTT. Its protein product is CATSRDRGNQPQHF. Based on the CDR3 plus reference TRBV15 and TRBJ1-5, the full variable domain is DAMVIQNPRYQVTQFGKPVTLSCSQTLNHNVMYWYQQKSSQAPKLLFHYYDKDFNNEADTPDNFQSRRPNTSFCFLDIRSPGLGDTAMYLCATSRDRGNQPQHFGDGTRLSIL.

The chain couples TRBV10-3 to TRBJ2-3, with 10 bases identical to TRBD2. J gave up 4 bases and V 1 base, and 5 bases lay outside the gene matches. This CDR3 spans 16 amino acids. Per germline, CDR1 ENHRY and CDR2 SYGVKD. The CDR3 here is CAISEFVAGGADTQYF. The CDR3 DNA reads TGTGCCATCAGTGAGTTCGTAGCGGGAGGCGCAGATACGCAGTATTTT.

The chain couples TRBV7-2 to TRBJ1-2, with TRBD1 matching over 9 bases. The CDR3 totals 13 residues. V trimming: 5 bases; J trimming: 7 bases; junction bases outside the gene matches: 5. The germline CDR1 and CDR2 sequences are SGHTA and FQGNSA. The CDR3 DNA sequence: TGTGCCAGCAGCCACCAGGGACAGGGTGGCTACACCTTC. Residues: CASSHQGQGGYTF.